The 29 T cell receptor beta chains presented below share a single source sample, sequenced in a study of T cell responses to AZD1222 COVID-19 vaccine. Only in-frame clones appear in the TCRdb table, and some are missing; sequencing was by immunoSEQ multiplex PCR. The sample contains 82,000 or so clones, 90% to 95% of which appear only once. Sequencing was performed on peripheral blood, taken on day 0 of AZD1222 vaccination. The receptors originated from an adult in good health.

CDR3 amino acids: CASSLRPRVGYGYTF. CDR3 coding DNA: TGTGCCAGCAGTTTAAGGCCCAGGGTTGGCTATGGCTACACCTTC. The chain employs TRBV28 and TRBJ1-2; TRBD1 is a possible D gene (5 bases). The CDR3 has 15 amino acids. The V end was cut by 2 bases, the J end by 4 bases, with 14 bases between. Germline assignment: CDR1 MDHEN and CDR2 SYDVKM.

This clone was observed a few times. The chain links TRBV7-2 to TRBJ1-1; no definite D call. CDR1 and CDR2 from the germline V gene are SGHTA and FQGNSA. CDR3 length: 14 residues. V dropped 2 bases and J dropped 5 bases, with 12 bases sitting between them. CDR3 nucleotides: TGTGCCAGCAGCTTATTGAATACGGGGACTGAAGCTTTCTTT. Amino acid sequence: CASSLLNTGTEAFF.

The CDR3 nucleotides are TGTGCCAGCAGTATAGGGACAGTCGGCATTCAGTACTTC. Its protein is CASSIGTVGIQYF. The chain uses TRBV2 and TRBJ2-4; 7 bases line up with TRBD1. CDR1 and CDR2 from the germline V gene are SNHLY and FYNNEI. Losses at the gene ends were 5 bases for V and 9 bases for J; bases not matched to a gene: 7. This CDR3 has 13 amino acids.

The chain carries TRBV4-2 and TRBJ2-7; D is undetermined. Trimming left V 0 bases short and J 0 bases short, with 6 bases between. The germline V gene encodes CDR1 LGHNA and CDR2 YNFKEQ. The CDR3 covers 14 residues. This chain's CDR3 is CASSQERTSYEQYF. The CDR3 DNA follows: TGTGCCAGCAGCCAAGAACGGACCTCCTACGAGCAGTACTTC.

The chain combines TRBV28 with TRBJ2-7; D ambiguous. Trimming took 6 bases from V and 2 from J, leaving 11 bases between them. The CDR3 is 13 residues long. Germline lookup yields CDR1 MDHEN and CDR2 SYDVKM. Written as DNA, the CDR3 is TGTGCCAGCAGACTGTACCGTACCTACGAGCAGTACTTC. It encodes CASRLYRTYEQYF. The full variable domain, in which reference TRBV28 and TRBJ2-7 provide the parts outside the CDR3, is DVKVTQSSRYLVKRTGEKVFLECVQDMDHENMFWYRQDPGLGLRLIYFSYDVKMKEKGDIPEGYSVSREKKERFSLILESASTNQTSMYLCASRLYRTYEQYFGPGTRLTVT.

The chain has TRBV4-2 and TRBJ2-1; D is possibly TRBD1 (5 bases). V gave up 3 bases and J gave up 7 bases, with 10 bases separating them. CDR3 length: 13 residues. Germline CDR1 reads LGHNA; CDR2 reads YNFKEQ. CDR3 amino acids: CASSQPPGNEQFF. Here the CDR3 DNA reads TGTGCCAGCAGCCAGCCCCCAGGGAATGAGCAGTTCTTC.

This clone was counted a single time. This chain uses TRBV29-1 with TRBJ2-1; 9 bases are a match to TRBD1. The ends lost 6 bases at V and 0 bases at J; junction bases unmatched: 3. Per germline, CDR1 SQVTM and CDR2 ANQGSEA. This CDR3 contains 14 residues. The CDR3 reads CSVQGAGSYNEQFF. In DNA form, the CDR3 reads TGCAGCGTACAGGGGGCTGGCTCCTACAATGAGCAGTTCTTC.

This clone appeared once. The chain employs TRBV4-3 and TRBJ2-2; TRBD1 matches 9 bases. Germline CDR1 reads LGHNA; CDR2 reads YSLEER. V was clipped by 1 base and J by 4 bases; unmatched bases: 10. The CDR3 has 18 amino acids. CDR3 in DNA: TGCGCCAGCAGCCAAGGACAGGGGGGCCTAATCGGCACCGGGGAGCTGTTTTTT. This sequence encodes CASSQGQGGLIGTGELFF.

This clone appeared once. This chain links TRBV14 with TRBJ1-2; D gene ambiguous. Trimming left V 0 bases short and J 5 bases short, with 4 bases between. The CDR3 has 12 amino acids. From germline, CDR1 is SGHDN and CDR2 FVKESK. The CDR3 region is CASSQEWYGYTF. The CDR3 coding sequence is TGTGCCAGCAGCCAAGAGTGGTATGGCTACACCTTC.

The CDR3 nucleotides read TGTGCCAGCAGTCCAGAAGTCTGGGGGGGCTCCTACGAGCAGTACTTC. Protein product: CASSPEVWGGSYEQYF. The chain is built from TRBV28 and TRBJ2-7; 7 nucleotides line up with TRBD2. Germline V gene lookup returns CDR1 MDHEN and CDR2 SYDVKM. This CDR3 is 16 amino acids long. After removal of 5 bases from V and 0 bases from J, the junction contained 10 bases not matched to a gene.

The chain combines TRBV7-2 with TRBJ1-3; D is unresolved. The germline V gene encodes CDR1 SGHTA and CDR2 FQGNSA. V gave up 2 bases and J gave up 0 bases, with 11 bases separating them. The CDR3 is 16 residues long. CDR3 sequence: CASSLSPALSGNTIYF. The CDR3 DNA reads TGTGCCAGCAGCTTAAGCCCAGCACTCTCTGGAAACACCATATATTTT. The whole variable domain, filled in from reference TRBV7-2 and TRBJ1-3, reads GAGVSQSPSNKVTEKGKDVELRCDPISGHTALYWYRQSLGQGLEFLIYFQGNSAPDKSGLPSDRFSAERTGGSVSTLTIQRTQQEDSAVYLCASSLSPALSGNTIYFGEGSWLTVV.

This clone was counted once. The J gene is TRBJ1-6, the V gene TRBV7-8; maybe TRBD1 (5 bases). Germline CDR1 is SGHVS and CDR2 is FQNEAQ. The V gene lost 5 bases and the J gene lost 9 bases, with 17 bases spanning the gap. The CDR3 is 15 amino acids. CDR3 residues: CASSPIRGVGSPLHF. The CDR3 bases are TGTGCCAGCAGCCCTATACGAGGGGTTGGTTCACCCCTCCACTTT.

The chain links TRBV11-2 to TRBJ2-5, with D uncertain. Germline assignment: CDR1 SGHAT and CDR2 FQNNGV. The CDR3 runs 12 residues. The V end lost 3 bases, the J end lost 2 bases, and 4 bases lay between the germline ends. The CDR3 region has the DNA TGTGCCAGCAGCTTTGATCAAGAGACCCAGTACTTC. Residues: CASSFDQETQYF.

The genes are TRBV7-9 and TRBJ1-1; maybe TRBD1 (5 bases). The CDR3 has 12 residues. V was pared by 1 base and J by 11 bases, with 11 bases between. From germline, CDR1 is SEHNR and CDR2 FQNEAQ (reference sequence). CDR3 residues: CASSLVPRGAFF. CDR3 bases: TGTGCCAGCAGCTTAGTTCCACGGGGGGCTTTCTTT.

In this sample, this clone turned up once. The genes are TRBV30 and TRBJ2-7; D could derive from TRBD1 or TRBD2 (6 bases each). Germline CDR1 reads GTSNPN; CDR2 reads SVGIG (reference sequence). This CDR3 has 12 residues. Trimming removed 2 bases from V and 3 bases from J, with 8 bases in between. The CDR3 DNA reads TGTGCCTGGAGTCGGGGGCTCTACGAGCAGTACTTC. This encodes CAWSRGLYEQYF.

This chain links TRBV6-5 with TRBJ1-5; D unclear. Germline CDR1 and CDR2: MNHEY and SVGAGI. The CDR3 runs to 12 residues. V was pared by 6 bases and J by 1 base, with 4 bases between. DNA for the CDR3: TGTGCCAGCAGCGGGAGCAATCAGCCCCAGCATTTT. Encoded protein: CASSGSNQPQHF.

The chain's CDR3 is CATGEGEGQREKLFF. The CDR3 DNA is TGTGCCACCGGGGAGGGAGAGGGTCAAAGGGAAAAACTGTTTTTT. V is TRBV10-3 and J is TRBJ1-4, with D unclear. The CDR3 totals 15 residues. Trimming cost V 10 bases and J 8 bases, with 23 bases left between them. CDR1 and CDR2 from the germline V gene are ENHRY and SYGVKD.

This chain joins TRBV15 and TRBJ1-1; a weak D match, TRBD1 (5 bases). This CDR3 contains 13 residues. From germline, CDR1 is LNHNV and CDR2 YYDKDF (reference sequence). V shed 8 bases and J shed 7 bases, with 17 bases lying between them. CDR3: CATRPGGSFEAFF. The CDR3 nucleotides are TGTGCCACCCGACCTGGGGGTTCTTTTGAAGCTTTCTTT.

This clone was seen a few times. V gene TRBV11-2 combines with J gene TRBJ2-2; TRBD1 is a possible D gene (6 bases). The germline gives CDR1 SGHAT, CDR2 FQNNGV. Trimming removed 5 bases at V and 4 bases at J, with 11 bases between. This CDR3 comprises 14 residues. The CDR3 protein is CASSPGHFTGELFF. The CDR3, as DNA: TGTGCCAGCAGCCCGGGACACTTCACCGGGGAGCTGTTTTTT.

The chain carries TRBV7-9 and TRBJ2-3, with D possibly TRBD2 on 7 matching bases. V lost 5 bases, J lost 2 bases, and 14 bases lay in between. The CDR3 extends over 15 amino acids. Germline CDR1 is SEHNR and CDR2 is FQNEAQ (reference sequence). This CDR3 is CASSLQGGDTDTQYF. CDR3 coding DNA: TGTGCCAGCAGCCTACAAGGGGGGGACACAGATACGCAGTATTTT.

CDR3 protein: CASSSQGGTEAFF. The CDR3 coding sequence is TGTGCCAGCAGCTCCCAGGGCGGGACTGAAGCTTTCTTT. V usage is TRBV11-2 and J usage is TRBJ1-1, with a weak D call TRBD1 (5 bases). The CDR3 runs 13 residues. Trimming pared 4 bases from V and 5 bases from J, leaving 11 bases between. CDR1 and CDR2 from the germline V gene are SGHAT and FQNNGV.

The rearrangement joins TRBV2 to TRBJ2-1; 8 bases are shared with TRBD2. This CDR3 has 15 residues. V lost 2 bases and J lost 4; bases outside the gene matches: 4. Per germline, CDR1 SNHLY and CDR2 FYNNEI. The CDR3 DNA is TGTGCCAGCAGTGAAAAGCGGGGGAGTTACAATGAGCAGTTCTTC. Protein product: CASSEKRGSYNEQFF.

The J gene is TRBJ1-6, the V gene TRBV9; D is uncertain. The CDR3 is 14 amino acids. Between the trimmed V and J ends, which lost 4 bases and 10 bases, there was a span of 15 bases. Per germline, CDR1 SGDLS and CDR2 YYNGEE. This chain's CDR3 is CASSLEGFQSPLHF. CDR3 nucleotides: TGTGCCAGCAGCCTTGAAGGGTTTCAATCACCCCTCCACTTT.

CDR3 sequence reads: CASSQGDRGTYEQYF. CDR3 DNA: TGTGCCAGCAGCCAGGGGGATCGGGGAACCTACGAGCAGTACTTC. This sequence joins TRBV7-9 and TRBJ2-7; 7 nucleotides align to TRBD1. Germline lookup yields CDR1 SEHNR and CDR2 FQNEAQ (reference sequence). With V trimmed by 5 bases and J by 2 bases, 9 bases remained unmatched. CDR3 length equals 15 residues.

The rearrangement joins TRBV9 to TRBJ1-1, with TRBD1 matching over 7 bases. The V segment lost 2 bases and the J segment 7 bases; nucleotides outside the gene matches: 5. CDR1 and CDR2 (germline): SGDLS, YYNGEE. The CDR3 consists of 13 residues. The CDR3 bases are TGTGCCAGCAGCGTCGGACAGGAGGTTGAAGCTTTCTTT. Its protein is CASSVGQEVEAFF.

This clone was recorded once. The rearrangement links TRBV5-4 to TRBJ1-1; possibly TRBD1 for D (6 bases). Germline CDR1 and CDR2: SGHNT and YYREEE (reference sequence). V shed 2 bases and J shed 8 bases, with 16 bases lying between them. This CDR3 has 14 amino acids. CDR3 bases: TGTGCCAGCAGCTTAATTAGTCGTCAGGGGGAAGCTTTCTTT. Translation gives CASSLISRQGEAFF.

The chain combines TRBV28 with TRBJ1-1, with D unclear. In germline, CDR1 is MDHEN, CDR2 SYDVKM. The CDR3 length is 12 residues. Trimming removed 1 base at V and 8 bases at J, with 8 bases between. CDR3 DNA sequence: TGTGCCAGCAGTTTATTAGGAGCAGAAGCTTTCTTT. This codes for CASSLLGAEAFF.

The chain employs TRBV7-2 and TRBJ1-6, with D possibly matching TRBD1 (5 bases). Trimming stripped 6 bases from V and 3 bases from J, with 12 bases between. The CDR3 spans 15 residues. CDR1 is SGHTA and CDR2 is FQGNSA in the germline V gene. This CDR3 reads CASSRRGGYNSPLHF. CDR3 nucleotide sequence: TGTGCCAGCAGTCGTCGGGGGGGCTATAATTCACCCCTCCACTTT.

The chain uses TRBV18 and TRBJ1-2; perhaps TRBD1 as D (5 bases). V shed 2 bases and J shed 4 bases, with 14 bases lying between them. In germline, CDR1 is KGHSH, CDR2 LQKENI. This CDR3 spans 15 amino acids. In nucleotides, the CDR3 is TGTGCCAGCTCACCAGACAGCCTGCCCTTCTATGGCTACACCTTC. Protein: CASSPDSLPFYGYTF.